Listed below are T cell receptor beta chains from one sample, sequenced in a study of T-cell reconstitution after alpha-beta-depleted transplantation in children. Each CDR3 protein is one row after TCRdb ran MiXCR on the PCR reads. The sample has more than 250,000 distinct CDR3 sequences, about 10% seen once. The material was PBMCs from the stem cell graft donor, obtained from the stem cell graft. The receptors originated from a human donor who donated a stem cell graft to a child with SCID. The CDR3 runs from the conserved cysteine through the conserved F or W. The D gene is left open where the match is weak. Part of the rows lack a size; the others show once, few, many or a class for expanded clones.

CDR3aa	CDR3nt	v_gene	abundance	j_gene	d_gene
CASSARTDTQYF	TGTGCCAGCAGTGCCCGCACAGATACGCAGTATTTT	TRBV27	many	TRBJ2-3	NA
CASSNRARNTEAFF	TGTGCCAGCAGCAACCGGGCCAGGAACACTGAAGCTTTCTTT	TRBV7-9	few	TRBJ1-1	NA
CASSLAQENTGELFF	TGCGCCAGCAGCTTGGCTCAGGAGAACACCGGGGAGCTGTTTTTT	TRBV5-1	few	TRBJ2-2	NA
CASNDETGVGNTIYF	TGTGCCAGCAATGATGAAACAGGGGTAGGAAACACCATATATTTT	TRBV2	NA	TRBJ1-3	TRBD1
CSVVLAGAVTGELFF	TGCAGCGTTGTTCTAGCGGGGGCCGTCACCGGGGAGCTGTTTTTT	TRBV29-1	NA	TRBJ2-2	TRBD2
CASTPRVGTYEQYF	TGTGCCAGCACCCCGCGGGTAGGAACCTACGAGCAGTACTTC	TRBV7-8	NA	TRBJ2-7	NA
CASSPSPSTEPQHF	TGTGCCAGTAGTCCCTCTCCTTCGACGGAGCCCCAGCATTTT	TRBV19	NA	TRBJ1-5	NA
CASSGIAGGLRDTQYF	TGTGCCAGCAGCGGTATAGCGGGGGGCTTACGAGATACGCAGTATTTT	TRBV5-5	NA	TRBJ2-3	TRBD2
CASSLKAYNEQFF	TGTGCCAGCAGCCTTAAAGCCTACAATGAGCAGTTCTTC	TRBV7-3	NA	TRBJ2-1	NA
CSAREPYSNQPQHF	TGCAGTGCTAGGGAGCCGTATAGCAATCAGCCCCAGCATTTT	TRBV20-1	many	TRBJ1-5	NA
CASSLSSAGASTDTQYF	TGTGCCAGCAGCTTAAGCTCGGCGGGGGCTAGCACAGATACGCAGTATTTT	TRBV7-3	few	TRBJ2-3	NA
CASSQDAEGYYEQYF	TGTGCCAGCAGCCAAGATGCGGAGGGTTACTACGAGCAGTACTTC	TRBV4-2	few	TRBJ2-7	NA
CASSLDHPNEKLFF	TGTGCCTCCTCACTCGACCATCCGAATGAAAAACTGTTTTTT	TRBV25-1	few	TRBJ1-4	NA
CASSLAGGPPSEQFF	TGTGCCAGCAGCCTAGCGGGGGGGCCTCCTAGTGAGCAGTTCTTC	TRBV14	NA	TRBJ2-1	TRBD2
CASSLRRGPSYEQYF	TGTGCCAGCAGTTTGCGTAGGGGGCCCTCCTACGAGCAGTACTTC	TRBV27	many	TRBJ2-7	TRBD1
CASSETGRETQYF	TGTGCCAGCAGTGAAACCGGGCGAGAGACCCAGTACTTC	TRBV2	many	TRBJ2-5	NA
CASSFKGEAFF	TGTGCCAGCAGCTTCAAGGGGGAAGCTTTCTTT	TRBV7-2	many	TRBJ1-1	NA
CASSFDGTLEAFF	TGCGCCAGCAGCTTTGATGGGACCCTCGAAGCTTTCTTT	TRBV5-1	many	TRBJ1-1	NA
CASSVVEGGRETQYF	TGTGCCAGTAGTGTGGTGGAGGGCGGTCGAGAGACCCAGTACTTC	TRBV19	NA	TRBJ2-5	NA
CASTRQGIDNSPLHF	TGTGCCAGCACCCGACAGGGGATCGATAATTCACCCCTCCACTTT	TRBV2	few	TRBJ1-6	TRBD1
CASSIEGAQPQHF	TGTGCCAGCAGCATCGAAGGGGCCCAGCCCCAGCATTTT	TRBV7-9	NA	TRBJ1-5	NA
CSTGGTGLWNTEAFF	TGCAGCACTGGGGGGACAGGGCTTTGGAACACTGAAGCTTTCTTT	TRBV29-1	many	TRBJ1-1	TRBD1
CASGRLSGYTF	TGTGCCAGCGGGAGGTTAAGCGGCTACACCTTC	TRBV6-1	NA	TRBJ1-2	NA
CASSPPGGGCGGELFF	TGTGCCAGCAGCCCCCCGGGGGGGGGCTGCGGGGGGGAGCTGTTTTTT	TRBV11-2	NA	TRBJ2-2	TRBD2
CASSLIAQETQYF	TGTGCCAGCAGCTTAATTGCTCAAGAGACCCAGTACTTC	TRBV7-3	few	TRBJ2-5	NA
CASSSAPDRGSPGELFF	TGTGCCAGCAGCTCCGCACCCGACAGGGGGAGCCCCGGGGAGCTGTTTTTT	TRBV9	many	TRBJ2-2	TRBD1
CRADSGANVLTF	TGCAGAGCCGACTCTGGGGCCAACGTCCTGACTTTC	TRBV20-1	NA	TRBJ2-6	NA
CASSPPGARELFF	TGTGCCAGCAGCCCCCCGGGGGCAAGGGAGCTGTTTTTT	TRBV2	many	TRBJ2-2	NA
CASSPGGMYEQYF	TGTGCCAGCTCTCCCGGGGGGATGTACGAGCAGTACTTC	TRBV18	few	TRBJ2-7	TRBD2
CASSQGVGNQPQHF	TGTGCCAGCAGCCAAGGGGTAGGCAATCAGCCCCAGCATTTT	TRBV7-9	many	TRBJ1-5	NA
CASSPVGEQFF	TGTGCCAGCAGCCCGGTGGGTGAGCAGTTCTTC	TRBV11-2	few	TRBJ2-1	NA
CASSGGQLAYEQYF	TGCGCCAGCAGCGGCGGACAGTTAGCCTACGAGCAGTACTTC	TRBV5-1	NA	TRBJ2-7	NA
CASSQVHYNSPLHF	TGTGCCAGCAGCCAAGTTCACTATAATTCACCCCTCCACTTT	TRBV3-1	NA	TRBJ1-6	NA
CASSLADSSDTQYF	TGCGCCAGCAGTCTTGCGGACTCCTCAGATACGCAGTATTTT	TRBV5-1	few	TRBJ2-3	NA
CASSDSLSPYTQYF	TGTGCCAGCAGTGACTCGCTGAGTCCTTATACGCAGTATTTT	TRBV6-4	NA	TRBJ2-3	NA
CASSFLTESSYEQYF	TGTGCCAGCAGTTTCTTGACAGAGAGCTCCTACGAGCAGTACTTC	TRBV27	NA	TRBJ2-7	NA
CASSFSGKETQYF	TGTGCCAGCAGTTTCTCAGGGAAAGAGACCCAGTACTTC	TRBV27	few	TRBJ2-5	NA
CASSPSNPRIVEQFF	TGTGCCAGCTCACCGTCTAACCCTCGGATCGTTGAGCAGTTCTTC	TRBV18	NA	TRBJ2-1	NA
CASSGQAYEQYF	TGTGCCAGCAGCGGACAGGCCTACGAGCAGTACTTC	TRBV9	few	TRBJ2-7	NA
CASGEGRTEAFF	TGTGCCAGCGGAGAAGGAAGAACCGAAGCTTTCTTT	TRBV6-5	few	TRBJ1-1	NA